This T cell receptor beta chain was captured in a study of monozygotic twins with inflammatory bowel disease. Study-wide results and caveats: Patients with IBD had less TCRbeta diversity (inverse Simpson) than their healthy co-twins.

TCRdb reanalyzed the 5' RACE reads, giving one entry per CDR3 protein sequence and no DNA. Listed are around 410,000 distinct CDR3 sequences; 2% to 3% falls within the top ten. Points on this clonotype: The antigen remains unidentified.

This CDR3 comprises 15 residues. Germline CDR1 DFQATT, CDR2 SNEGSKA (reference sequence). Sequenced: blood. V is TRBV20-1 and J is TRBJ2-3; TCRdb calls TRBD1, which cannot be checked without DNA. The clonotype was recovered from a human donor with ulcerative colitis or Crohn's disease, or a healthy co-twin of an affected twin (not recorded which). The CDR3 loop is CSAGNRDSRTDTQYF.